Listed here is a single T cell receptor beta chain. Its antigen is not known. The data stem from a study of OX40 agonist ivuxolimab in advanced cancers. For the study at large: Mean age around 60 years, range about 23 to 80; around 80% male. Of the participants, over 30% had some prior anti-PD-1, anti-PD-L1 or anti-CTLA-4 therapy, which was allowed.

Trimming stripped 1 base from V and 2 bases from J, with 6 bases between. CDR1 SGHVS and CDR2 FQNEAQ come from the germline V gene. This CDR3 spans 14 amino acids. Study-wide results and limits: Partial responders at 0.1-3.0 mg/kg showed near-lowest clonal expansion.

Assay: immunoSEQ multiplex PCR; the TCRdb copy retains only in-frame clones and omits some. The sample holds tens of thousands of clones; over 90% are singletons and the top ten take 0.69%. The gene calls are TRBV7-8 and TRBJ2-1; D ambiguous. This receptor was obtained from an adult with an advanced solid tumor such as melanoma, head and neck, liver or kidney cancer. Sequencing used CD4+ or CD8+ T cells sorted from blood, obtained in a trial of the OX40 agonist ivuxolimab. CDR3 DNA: TGTGCCAGCAGCTTAGACCTTACCTACAATGAGCAGTTCTTC. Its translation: CASSLDLTYNEQFF.